The 30 T cell receptor beta chains below were found in one sample sequenced in a study of tumor-infiltrating lymphocytes in primary liver carcinoma. Joint extraction of RNA and DNA used roughly 17-32 mg of bulk tissue that was unsorted. A primer matching the constant region was used to make TCR beta cDNA from about 500 ng of total RNA. Construction of TCR beta libraries relied on three successive nested multiplex PCR rounds employing slightly modified ARM-PCR. TRBV1-TRBV30 forward primers paired with a C-beta reverse primer were used in the first two PCR rounds, which ran about 11 cycles each. A single record per CDR3 protein comes from TCRdb applying MiXCR to the multiplex PCR reads. The sample lists around 100,000 distinct CDR3 sequences; 69% were seen once. The sample taken for sequencing was liver tumor tissue from sampling region 5. Subset denoted: tumor region T5, tumor centre. The receptors come from a woman between 55 and 75 years old with primary liver carcinoma and hepatitis B virus infection.

This clonotype occurred a few times. This chain uses TRBV19 with TRBJ2-2; 10 bases agree with TRBD1. J lost 6 bases, V lost 6 bases, and 7 bases had no gene match. This CDR3 has 15 residues. Looked up from germline, CDR1 is LNHDA and CDR2 is SQIVND (reference sequence). The CDR3 reads CASRLGTGVAGELFF. In DNA, the CDR3 is TGTGCCAGTAGACTCGGGACAGGGGTGGCCGGGGAGCTGTTTTTT.

This clonotype was seen a few times. The V gene is TRBV11-3, the J gene TRBJ2-1; D is perhaps TRBD1 (5 bases). The CDR3 is made up of 18 amino acids. Trimming stripped 0 bases from V and 4 bases from J, with 19 bases between. Germline CDR1 reads SGHNT; CDR2 reads YENEEA. CDR3 in amino acids: CASSLDVYEDKGYNEQFF. The CDR3 DNA reads TGTGCCAGCAGCTTAGATGTGTATGAGGACAAGGGATACAATGAGCAGTTCTTC.

Concerning this clonotype: A read error is likely, as this CDR3 ends without the conserved phenylalanine or tryptophan. This chain links TRBV6-1 with TRBJ1-1; D is unclear. CDR1 and CDR2 from the germline V gene are MNHNS and SASEGT. The CDR3 contains 15 residues. For the CDR3, the DNA is TGTGCCAGCAGGGGAAAGGCAGTGGGGAACACCGAAGCTTTCTCT. It specifies CASRGKAVGNTEAFS.

Concerning this clonotype itself: A read error is possible here, since a much larger clone lies one base away. No conserved phenylalanine or tryptophan is present at the end of the CDR3, so a read error is the likely explanation. The limits of the CDR3 on the DNA are not certain, so only TCRdb's listed CDR3 is given. V gene TRBV29-1 combines with J gene TRBJ2-1; TRBD1, as called in the table, went unchecked against the DNA. Germline loops: CDR1 SQVTM, CDR2 ANQGSEA. The CDR3 contains 15 residues when both ends are counted. CDR3 sequence: CSVEDGIVMGNERFY.

This clonotype was found a few times. This may arise from a read error, as a much more abundant clone is one base away. The CDR3 region has the DNA TGTGCCAGCAGTACGACAGGGGGAAAGCAGCCCCAGCATTTT. Encoded protein: CASSTTGGKQPQHF. The rearrangement links TRBV6-6 to TRBJ1-5; 9 bases agree with TRBD1. The V and J ends lost 5 bases and 7 bases, in that order; junction bases with no gene match: 6. The CDR3 has 14 amino acids. Germline CDR1 MNHNY, CDR2 SVGAGI (reference sequence).

Of note for this clonotype: The junction departs from the called germline gene at one end, perhaps through a read error. The V call is TRBV6-5, the J call TRBJ1-2; no firm D call. CDR1 and CDR2 from the germline V gene are MNHEY and SVGAGI. The CDR3 consists of 12 residues. CDR3 sequence (DNA): TGTGCATATTCGATCGGATCTGGTTTGTTACTCTTC. This gives the protein CAYSIGSGLLLF.

Remarks on this clonotype: The junction departs from the called germline gene at one end, perhaps through a read error. The V call is TRBV7-9, the J call TRBJ2-1; D possibly corresponds to TRBD2 (6 bases). The CDR3 sequence is 14 residues long. CDR1 and CDR2 from the germline V gene are SEHNR and FQNEAQ (reference sequence). The CDR3, as DNA: TGTGCCAACAGTGTCCCGCGGGGCTACAATGAGCAGCTCTTC. Amino acid sequence: CANSVPRGYNEQLF.

The chain couples TRBV18 to TRBJ2-2; D might be TRBD2 (6 bases). The CDR3 length is 15 residues. The V gene's germline CDR1 is KGHSH and CDR2 LQKENI. V lost 3 bases, J lost 10 bases, and 18 bases lay in between. CDR3 DNA sequence: TGTGCCAGCTCACCTCTTGGAGATAGCGGCTTGGAGCTGTTTTTT. Protein sequence: CASSPLGDSGLELFF.

Concerning this clonotype itself: Compared with germline, one end of the junction differs, possibly owing to a read error. The J gene is TRBJ2-3, the V gene TRBV5-5, with a tentative D call TRBD2 (5 bases). The CDR3 runs to 14 residues. The germline V gene encodes CDR1 SGHKS and CDR2 YYEKEE (reference sequence). The CDR3 protein is CTSSLIATTDTQYF. The CDR3 DNA is TGTACCAGCAGCCTAATAGCGACCACAGATACGCAGTATTTT.

Many counts were recorded for this clonotype. The chain uses TRBV5-4 and TRBJ2-3; D unresolved. This CDR3 has 17 amino acids. The ends were cut back, 5 bases at V and 2 bases at J, with 21 bases in the middle. Germline CDR1 is SGHNT and CDR2 is YYREEE (reference sequence). The CDR3 bases are TGTGCCAGCAGGGGGTCTACCCAGTCCGCCTACACAGATACGCAGTATTTT. Its protein is CASRGSTQSAYTDTQYF. Together with reference TRBV5-4 and TRBJ2-3, the CDR3 gives the full variable domain: ETGVTQSPTHLIKTRGQQVTLRCSSQSGHNTVSWYQQALGQGPQFIFQYYREEENGRGNFPPRFSGLQFPNYSSELNVNALELDDSALYLCASRGSTQSAYTDTQYFGPGTRLTVL.

This clonotype was counted ten times or more. The chain carries TRBV6-1 and TRBJ2-3; 7 bases match TRBD2. The CDR3 sequence is 12 residues long. V was clipped by 7 bases and J by 8 bases; unmatched bases: 6. CDR1 MNHNS and CDR2 SASEGT come from the germline V gene. CDR3 protein: CASKSLAATQYF. For the CDR3, the DNA is TGTGCCAGCAAATCTCTAGCGGCTACGCAGTATTTT.

Worth noting for this clonotype: This may be a read error: a much more frequent sequence differs by one nucleotide. The gene calls are TRBV19 and TRBJ2-7, with a tentative D call TRBD2 (6 bases). The CDR3 extends over 15 amino acids. Germline assignment: CDR1 LNHDA and CDR2 SQIVND (reference sequence). The CDR3 protein is CVSSAGTDGTYEQYF. The CDR3 coding sequence is TGTGTCAGTAGTGCGGGGACCGACGGGACCTACGAGCAGTACTTC.

On this clonotype itself: The germline gene is not matched at one end of the junction; a read error may be the cause. The rearrangement links TRBV11-2 to TRBJ2-5, with a tentative D call TRBD2 (6 bases). This CDR3 comprises 17 residues. Per the germline V gene, CDR1 is SGHAT and CDR2 is FQNNGV. The CDR3 loop reads CASSASLTNGSREIQYF. The CDR3 nucleotides read TGTGCCAGCAGCGCCTCGTTGACTAACGGGAGTAGGGAGATCCAGTACTTT. Drawing the rest from reference TRBV11-2 and TRBJ2-5, the complete variable domain is EAGVAQSPRYKIIEKRQSVAFWCNPISGHATLYWYQQILGQGPKLLIQFQNNGVVDDSQLPKDRFSAERLKGVDSTLKIQPAKLEDSAVYLCASSASLTNGSREIQYFGPGTRLLVL.

Only one count was recorded for this clonotype. A junction boundary mismatches the germline segment, possibly from a read error. The chain has TRBV5-1 and TRBJ2-3; D gene ambiguous. This CDR3 has 11 amino acids. Per germline, CDR1 SGHRS and CDR2 YFSETQ. This CDR3 is CVSSLADRQYF. Here the CDR3 DNA reads TGCGTCAGCAGCTTGGCGGATAGGCAATATTTT.

About this clonotype itself: At one end, the junction sequence differs from germline, possibly due to a read error. This chain links TRBV10-3 with TRBJ2-3; D is unresolved. The CDR3 extends over 14 amino acids. CDR1 is ENHRY and CDR2 is SYGVKD in the germline V gene. Written as DNA, the CDR3 is TGTGCCATCAGTGGCCAGGCTGGCACAAATACGCAATATTTT. This sequence encodes CAISGQAGTNTQYF.

Regarding this clonotype: At one end the junction does not follow the germline gene, possibly because of a read error. The rearrangement uses TRBV5-1 and TRBJ1-1, with 8 bases that match TRBD1. This CDR3 is built from 13 residues. Germline V gene sequence: CDR1 SGHRS, CDR2 YFSETQ. As DNA, the CDR3 is TGCGTCAGCAGCCTGAACAGGGGGACTGAAGCTTTCTTT. This gives the protein CVSSLNRGTEAFF.

With respect to this clonotype: Here the CDR3 omits its conserved ending phenylalanine or tryptophan, so a read error is the likely source. This rearrangement joins TRBV12-3 or TRBV12-4 to TRBJ1-1, with D perhaps matching TRBD1 (6 bases). This CDR3 is built from 12 residues. V was shortened by 6 bases and J by 11 bases, with 16 bases between the two germline ends. The CDR3 DNA sequence: TGTGCCAGCAGCCGGGGCCTAAGGGGGGCTTTCCTT. The encoded protein is CASSRGLRGAFL.

As to this clonotype: The junction differs from germline at one of its ends, possibly a read error. The chain couples TRBV28 to TRBJ2-6; a possible D gene is TRBD1 (6 bases). Germline V gene lookup returns CDR1 MDHEN and CDR2 SYDVKM. The CDR3 contains 17 residues. CDR3 region: CASSPVGAHSGANILTF. Here the CDR3 DNA reads TGTGCCAGCAGTCCCGTGGGGGCTCACTCTGGGGCCAACATCCTGACTTTC.

Comments on this clonotype: Germline is not matched at one junction end, which may reflect a read error. The chain couples TRBV11-2 to TRBJ2-7; no definite D call. The length of the CDR3 is 13 residues. Germline CDR1 is SGHAT and CDR2 is FQNNGV. CDR3 in DNA: TGTACCAGCAGCTTCCGCTATGCCTACGAGCAGTACTTC. This sequence encodes CTSSFRYAYEQYF.

Turning to this clonotype: The conserved closing phenylalanine or tryptophan is absent in this CDR3, likely reflecting a read error. The chain employs TRBV29-1 and TRBJ1-1, with D possibly TRBD1 on 6 matching bases. The ends were cut back, 6 bases at V and 8 bases at J, with 16 bases in the middle. Germline CDR1 is SQVTM and CDR2 is ANQGSEA. The CDR3 totals 12 residues. The CDR3 loop reads CSVGALGTEAFL. The CDR3 DNA is TGCAGCGTCGGAGCACTCGGGACAGAAGCTTTCCTT.

As for this clonotype: The CDR3 end shows no conserved phenylalanine or tryptophan, and so a read error is likely. The chain is built from TRBV29-1 and TRBJ2-3; D perhaps matches TRBD1 (5 bases). TRBJ1-5 explains the end of the DNA better; the J call may be wrong. Germline assignment: CDR1 SQVTM and CDR2 ANQGSEA. This CDR3 comprises 12 residues. CDR3 sequence: CSAERETDTQHL. Here the CDR3 DNA reads TGCAGCGCCGAGCGGGAGACAGATACGCAGCATCTT.

In the case of this clonotype: It may be a read error: a sequence one base away is much more abundant. The rearrangement links TRBV5-4 to TRBJ2-3; 13 bases line up with TRBD2. The length of the CDR3 is 16 residues. Germline loops: CDR1 SGHNT, CDR2 YYREEE (reference sequence). The CDR3 here is CTSSRPGLAGADTQYF. CDR3 in DNA: TGTACCAGCAGCCGGCCAGGACTAGCGGGAGCGGATACGCAGTATTTT.

The chain employs TRBV4-2 and TRBJ2-1; 12 bases agree with TRBD2. This CDR3 has 15 amino acids. The trim removed 6 bases at V and 7 bases at J, leaving 7 bases unmatched. Germline-derived CDR1 and CDR2 are LGHNA and YNFKEQ. The CDR3 region is CASSQTTSGSNEQFF. CDR3 coding DNA: TGTGCCAGCAGTCAAACGACTAGCGGGAGTAATGAGCAGTTCTTC.

Regarding this clonotype: Mismatch with germline at one junction end may stem from a read error. The chain uses TRBV6-1 and TRBJ2-3, with D possibly TRBD2 on 6 matching bases. This CDR3 has 14 residues. Germline assignment: CDR1 MNHNS and CDR2 SASEGT. The CDR3 region has the DNA TGTGCCAGCAGTCGTGAGCGGGCGACAGAAACGCAATATTTT. Protein sequence: CASSRERATETQYF.

This clonotype appeared a single time. The chain links TRBV5-1 to TRBJ2-3; the D gene is possibly TRBD2 (5 bases). CDR1 SGHRS and CDR2 YFSETQ come from the germline V gene. This CDR3 comprises 17 residues. Trimming cost V 2 bases and J 3 bases, with 19 bases left between them. The CDR3 spells CASSFAVAWWGTDTQYF. The CDR3 DNA is TGCGCCAGCAGCTTCGCGGTAGCGTGGTGGGGTACAGATACGCAGTATTTT.

The chain has TRBV11-2 and TRBJ1-4, with TRBD1 identical over 7 bases. Per the germline V gene, CDR1 is SGHAT and CDR2 is FQNNGV. There are 18 residues in the CDR3. V lost 7 bases, J lost 13 bases, and 27 bases stayed unmatched. As DNA, the CDR3 is TGTGCCAGCAACTCGACAGGGACCACTCGAGCAACTAATGAAGGACTGTTTTTT. Translation gives CASNSTGTTRATNEGLFF.

This clonotype was detected only once. The chain has TRBV5-1 and TRBJ2-7; 7 nucleotides line up with TRBD2. The V gene end was trimmed by 5 bases and the J gene end by 5 bases; junction bases not matched to a gene: 13. Germline V gene lookup returns CDR1 SGHRS and CDR2 YFSETQ. The CDR3 has 15 residues. In DNA form, the CDR3 reads TGCGCCAGCAGTTCAGGGACTAACGTCGGTCACGAGCAGTACTTC. It encodes CASSSGTNVGHEQYF.

At least ten counts were recorded for this clonotype. The chain couples TRBV4-2 to TRBJ2-7; maybe TRBD2 (6 bases). The ends were cut back, 1 base at V and 1 base at J, with 8 bases in the middle. CDR1 is LGHNA and CDR2 is YNFKEQ in the germline V gene. The CDR3 totals 14 residues. The CDR3 sequence is CASSQGGRSYEQYF. The CDR3 DNA reads TGTGCCAGCAGCCAAGGTGGGAGGTCCTACGAGCAGTACTTC.

With respect to this clonotype: The final CDR3 position lacks the conserved phenylalanine or tryptophan, pointing to a likely read error. The DNA is omitted, as the CDR3 cannot be located on it reliably, and the CDR3 follows TCRdb's listing. The chain combines TRBV5-1 with TRBJ1-1; the DNA was not used to check the table's D call, TRBD1. CDR1 is SGHRS, CDR2 YFSETQ, per germline. The CDR3 extends over 14 residues, inclusive of both ends. The CDR3 sequence is CASREGAVNTEAYS.

On this clonotype: Germline is not matched at one junction end, which may reflect a read error. J is TRBJ1-1 and V is TRBV6-5; D possibly corresponds to TRBD1 (5 bases). CDR3 length: 15 residues. The V gene's germline CDR1 is MNHEY and CDR2 SVGAGI. The CDR3 sequence is CASSYSDRGGTEALF. DNA for the CDR3: TGTGCCAGCAGTTACTCGGATAGGGGAGGGACTGAAGCTTTATTT.